A single sample is the source of the 5 T cell receptor beta chains below, sequenced in a study of neoadjuvant anti-PD-1 for oral cavity cancer. Produced via immunoSEQ multiplex PCR; TCRdb's table is partial and in-frame only. The sample has around 17,000 clones; 50% to 70% are singletons. This material consisted of PBMCs, taken before nivolumab (anti-PD-1) treatment. The receptors were sampled from a person aged 35-80 years with oral cavity squamous cell carcinoma.

The chain is built from TRBV7-9 and TRBJ2-2; D gene unclear. Germline lookup yields CDR1 SEHNR and CDR2 FQNEAQ (reference sequence). CDR3 length equals 12 residues. The ends were cut back, 5 bases at V and 9 bases at J, with 10 bases in the middle. CDR3 amino acids: CASSPQAWELFF. In DNA, the CDR3 is TGTGCCAGCAGCCCGCAGGCTTGGGAGCTGTTTTTT. The full variable domain, rest sourced from reference TRBV7-9 and TRBJ2-2, is DTGVSQNPRHKITKRGQNVTFRCDPISEHNRLYWYRQTLGQGPEFLTYFQNEAQLEKSRLLSDRFSAERPKGSFSTLEIQRTEQGDSAMYLCASSPQAWELFFGEGSRLTVL.

The chain links TRBV11-2 to TRBJ2-7, with 8 nucleotides matching TRBD1. The CDR3 runs 14 residues. V lost 1 base to trimming and J lost 3 bases; unmatched junction nucleotides: 2. From germline, CDR1 is SGHAT and CDR2 FQNNGV. CDR3 region: CASSLGGQDYEQYF. The CDR3 DNA reads as TGTGCCAGCAGCTTAGGGGGACAGGACTACGAGCAGTACTTC.

This clone appeared a few times. The gene calls are TRBV6-5 and TRBJ1-5, with D perhaps matching TRBD1 (5 bases). The CDR3 covers 15 residues. The ends were cut back, 8 bases at V and 2 bases at J, with 16 bases in the middle. CDR1 is MNHEY and CDR2 is SVGAGI in the germline V gene. CDR3 residues: CASRLSTGGNQPQHF. CDR3 nucleotide sequence: TGTGCCAGCCGCCTATCGACGGGGGGCAATCAGCCCCAGCATTTT.

The chain is built from TRBV5-1 and TRBJ2-7, with D tentatively TRBD2 (6 bases). The CDR3 has 11 amino acids. Germline V gene data show CDR1 as SGHRS and CDR2 as YFSETQ. Trimming took off 4 bases at V and 6 bases at J, with 8 bases between the two ends. This chain's CDR3 is CASSTGVEQYF. In DNA, the CDR3 is TGCGCCAGCAGCACGGGAGTCGAGCAGTACTTC.

This clone was counted only a few times. The chain couples TRBV6-5 to TRBJ2-7, with unresolved D. Germline V lookup: CDR1 MNHEY, CDR2 SVGAGI. CDR3 length equals 14 residues. The V end lost 5 bases, the J end lost 3 bases, and 14 bases lay between the germline ends. The CDR3 DNA reads as TGTGCCAGCAGTCTCCGGTACTGGGGCTACGAGCAGTACTTC. Residues: CASSLRYWGYEQYF.